This T cell receptor beta chain was found in a study of CD8+CD57+ T cells in acquired aplastic anemia. Using genomic DNA as the template, TCR beta VDJ and CDR3 profiling was carried out. MiXCR, run by TCRdb on the reads, gives a single entry per CDR3 protein. The data show hundreds of thousands of distinct CDR3 sequences, around half seen once. This CDR3 region has 15 residues. Germline V gene sequence: CDR1 MDHEN, CDR2 SYDVKM. V was cut by 4 bases and J by 4 bases, with 16 bases left in between. This clonotype came up a few times. Patients who underwent sequencing had shown CD8+CD57+ cell expansion by flow cytometry.

Specimen: sorted CD4+, CD8+, or CD8+CD57+ T cells (not recorded which) from PBMCs. This TCR derives from a human donor with aplastic anemia. The rearrangement links TRBV28 to TRBJ1-2, with unresolved D. CDR3 region: CASSYPTTVGYGYTF. In DNA, the CDR3 is TGTGCCAGCAGTTATCCCACCACGGTAGGCTATGGCTACACCTTC.